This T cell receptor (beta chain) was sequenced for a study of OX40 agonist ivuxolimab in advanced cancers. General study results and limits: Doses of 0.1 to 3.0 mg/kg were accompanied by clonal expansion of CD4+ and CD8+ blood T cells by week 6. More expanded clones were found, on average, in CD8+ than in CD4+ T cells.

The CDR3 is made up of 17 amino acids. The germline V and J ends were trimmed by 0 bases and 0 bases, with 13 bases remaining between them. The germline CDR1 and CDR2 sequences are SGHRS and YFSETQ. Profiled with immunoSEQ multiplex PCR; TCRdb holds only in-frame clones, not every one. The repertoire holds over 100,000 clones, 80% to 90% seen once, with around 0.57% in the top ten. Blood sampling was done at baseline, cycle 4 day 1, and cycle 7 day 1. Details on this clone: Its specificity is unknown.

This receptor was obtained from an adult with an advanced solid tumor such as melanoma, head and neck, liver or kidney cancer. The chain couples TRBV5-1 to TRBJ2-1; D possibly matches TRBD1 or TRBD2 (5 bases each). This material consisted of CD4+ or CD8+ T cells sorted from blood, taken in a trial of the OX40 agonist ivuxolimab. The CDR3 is CASSLGSGPSSYNEQFF. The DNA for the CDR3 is TGCGCCAGCAGCTTGGGTTCGGGACCGAGCTCCTACAATGAGCAGTTCTTC. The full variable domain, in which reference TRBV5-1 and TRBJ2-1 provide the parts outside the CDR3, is KAGVTQTPRYLIKTRGQQVTLSCSPISGHRSVSWYQQTPGQGLQFLFEYFSETQRNKGNFPGRFSGRQFSNSRSEMNVSTLELGDSALYLCASSLGSGPSSYNEQFFGPGTRLTVL.